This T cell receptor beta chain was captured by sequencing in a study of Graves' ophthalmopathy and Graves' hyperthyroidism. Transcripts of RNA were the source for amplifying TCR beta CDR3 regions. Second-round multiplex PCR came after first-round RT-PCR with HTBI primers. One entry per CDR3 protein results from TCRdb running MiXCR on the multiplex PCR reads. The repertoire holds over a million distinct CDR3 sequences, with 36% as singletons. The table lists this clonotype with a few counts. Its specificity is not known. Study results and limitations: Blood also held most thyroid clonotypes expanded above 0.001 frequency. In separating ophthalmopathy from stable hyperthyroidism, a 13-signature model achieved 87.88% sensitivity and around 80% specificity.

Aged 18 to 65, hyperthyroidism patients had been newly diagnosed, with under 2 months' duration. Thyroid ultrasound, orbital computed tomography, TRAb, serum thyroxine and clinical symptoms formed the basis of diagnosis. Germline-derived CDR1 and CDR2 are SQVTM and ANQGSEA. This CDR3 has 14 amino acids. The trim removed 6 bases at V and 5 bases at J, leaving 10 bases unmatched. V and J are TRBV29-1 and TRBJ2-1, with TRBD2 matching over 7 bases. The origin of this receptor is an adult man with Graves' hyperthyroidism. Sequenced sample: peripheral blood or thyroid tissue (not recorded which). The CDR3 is CSVYASGADNEQFF. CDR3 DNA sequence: TGCAGCGTGTATGCAAGCGGGGCCGACAATGAGCAGTTCTTC.